A selection of T cell receptor beta chains follows, all from one sample in a study of blood T cell repertoires in COVID-19. Using immunoSEQ multiplex PCR, the repertoire was profiled, and TCRdb retains in-frame clones only, with some absent. Of roughly 500,000 clones in the sample, 88% were seen once. Specimen: PBMCs or T cells enriched from blood (not recorded which). These TCRs come from a woman aged 40-49 years who had recovered from COVID-19. CDR3s include the opening cysteine and the closing phenylalanine or tryptophan. A D gene is named only where the DNA matches it firmly. Not all rows give a size; the values are once, few, many and, for expanded clones, a class.

v_call	d_call	j_call	clone_size	cdr3_nt	cdr3_aa
TRBV10-3	TRBD2	TRBJ2-5	.	TGTGCCATCAGTGGAACTAGCGGCTTCCAAGAGACCCAGTACTTC	CAISGTSGFQETQYF
TRBV5-1	TRBD1	TRBJ2-7	.	TGCGCCAGCAGCTCCCAACACAGGGGGCGATACGAGCAGTACTTC	CASSSQHRGRYEQYF
TRBV4-1	.	TRBJ1-2	.	TGCGCCAGCAGCCGACAAGATAAATATGGCTACACCTTC	CASSRQDKYGYTF
TRBV12-2	.	TRBJ2-1	.	TGTGCAAGTCGCTTACGGGGGAGCCAACAAAATGAGCAGTTCTTC	CASRLRGSQQNEQFF
TRBV28	.	TRBJ1-2	.	TGTGCCAGCGCCGGCGAACAGGGAGTGGGGCACACCTTC	CASAGEQGVGHTF
TRBV11-3	.	TRBJ2-3	once	TGTGCCAGCAGCTTAGATCGACAGCCCACAGATACGCAGTATTTT	CASSLDRQPTDTQYF
TRBV2	TRBD2	TRBJ2-1	once	TGTGCCAGCAGATCGGGGACTAGCGGGATGGGCTCCTACAATGAGCAGTTCTTC	CASRSGTSGMGSYNEQFF
TRBV11-3	.	TRBJ1-1	.	TGTGCCAGCAGCTTGGGGGGGCCTAGCACTGAAGCTTTCTTT	CASSLGGPSTEAFF
TRBV6-2/TRBV6-3	TRBD2	TRBJ2-7	.	TGTGCCAGCAGTTACGTCCTAGCGGGAGTGATGAGGTTAGAGCAGTACTTC	CASSYVLAGVMRLEQYF
TRBV6-5	TRBD1	TRBJ2-3	.	TGTGCCAGCAGTTCCGGACAGGCGCTCACAGATACGCAGTATTTT	CASSSGQALTDTQYF
TRBV28	TRBD2	TRBJ2-7	.	TGTGCCACCCGGTTGGGGGGAGGGCGACTGGGCGAGCAGTACTTC	CATRLGGGRLGEQYF
TRBV15	TRBD2	TRBJ2-7	.	TGTGCCACCAGCCCGACCCGACTAGCTACCGAGCAGTACTTC	CATSPTRLATEQYF
TRBV7-9	.	TRBJ2-6	.	TGTGCCAGCATCGAGTTGGGAGGAGGGGCCAACGTCCTGACTTTC	CASIELGGGANVLTF
TRBV5-1	TRBD2	TRBJ2-3	.	TGCGCCAGCAAGATCTATCCGGGGACTAGCCGCGCAGATACGCAGTATTTT	CASKIYPGTSRADTQYF
TRBV11-3	.	TRBJ1-1	.	TGTGCCAGCAGCTTGATGCAGGGGATTATGAACACTGAAGCTTTCTTT	CASSLMQGIMNTEAFF
TRBV7-6	.	TRBJ2-2	.	TGTGCCAGCAGCCCGAGGACTACTGAGGTTGTCGGGGAGCTGTTTTTT	CASSPRTTEVVGELFF
TRBV6-5	.	TRBJ1-6	.	TGTGCCAGCAGTCCTCAGGGTAATTCACCCCTCCACTTT	CASSPQGNSPLHF
TRBV18	.	TRBJ1-5	once	TGTGCCAGCTCGATAACTAACAGGGTTGATCAGCCCCAGCATTTT	CASSITNRVDQPQHF
TRBV4-1	.	TRBJ1-5	.	TGCGCCAGCAGCCGGGAGGGGGGTAGCAATCAGCCCCAGCATTTT	CASSREGGSNQPQHF
TRBV7-9	.	TRBJ2-2	.	TGTGCCAGCAACCGAGGCGGGGACACCGGGGAGCTGTTTTTT	CASNRGGDTGELFF
TRBV5-1	TRBD2	TRBJ2-1	.	TGCGCCAGCAGCCCCCTAGCGGGAGTTGGGAATGAGCAGTTCTTC	CASSPLAGVGNEQFF
TRBV29-1	.	TRBJ2-1	.	TGCAGCGTTGCAAAATTGGAGCAGTTCTTC	CSVAKLEQFF
TRBV7-2	.	TRBJ1-5	.	TGTGCCAGCAGCATACGACAAGATACCCAGCCCCAGCATTTT	CASSIRQDTQPQHF
TRBV18	TRBD2	TRBJ2-2	.	TGTGCCAGCTCACCAGCAATGAGACTAGCGGGAGTTAACACCGGGGAGCTGTTTTTT	CASSPAMRLAGVNTGELFF
TRBV7-9	TRBD2	TRBJ2-5	few	TGTGCCAGCAGCGCCGGGACTAGCCAAGAGACCCAGTACTTC	CASSAGTSQETQYF
TRBV5-6	TRBD2	TRBJ2-7	.	TGTGCCAGCAGCGGGGGACTAGCGGACTACGAGCAGTACTTC	CASSGGLADYEQYF
TRBV7-2	.	TRBJ2-5	.	TGTGCCAGCAGCTTATCGGAGGGGCAAGAGACCCAGTACTTC	CASSLSEGQETQYF
TRBV5-6	TRBD1	TRBJ1-5	.	TGTGCCAGCAGCTTGGCAGGGGGTAACAATCAGCCCCAGCATTTT	CASSLAGGNNQPQHF
TRBV5-6	.	TRBJ1-1	.	TGTGCCAGCCGCTCTCTTGGGGCGGTGGGCACTGAAGCTTTCTTT	CASRSLGAVGTEAFF
TRBV5-6	.	TRBJ2-1	.	TGTGCCAGCAGCTTGGATCCGGGACAATACAATGAGCAGTTCTTC	CASSLDPGQYNEQFF
TRBV19	TRBD2	TRBJ2-1	.	TGTGCCAGTAGTATAAGGACCCCTAGCGGGAGGGCCAATGAGCAGTTCTTC	CASSIRTPSGRANEQFF
TRBV27	.	TRBJ2-1	.	TGTGCCAGCACCTCCCGGACCCAAGGGAGCAATGAGCAGTTCTTC	CASTSRTQGSNEQFF
TRBV13	.	TRBJ1-1	.	TGTGCCAGCAGCACACCAGGGGCGAACACTGAAGCTTTCTTT	CASSTPGANTEAFF
TRBV15	TRBD1	TRBJ1-2	.	TGTGCCACCAGCAGACACCGGGACAGGGAGGGATATGGCTACACCTTC	CATSRHRDREGYGYTF
TRBV9	TRBD2	TRBJ2-1	.	TGTGCCAGCGGGTCCCCTTCTAGCGGGAGCTACAATGAGCAGTTCTTC	CASGSPSSGSYNEQFF
TRBV2	TRBD1	TRBJ1-1	.	TGTGCCAGCAGTCCCGGGACAGGGGAAGCTTTCTTT	CASSPGTGEAFF
TRBV7-9	TRBD1	TRBJ1-1	.	TGTGCCAGCAGTCCGCCGGGACAGGCGAACACTGAAGCTTTCTTT	CASSPPGQANTEAFF
TRBV5-1	.	TRBJ2-1	.	TGCGCCAGCAGCTTGGATGGATTGGAGTATGAGCAGTTCTTC	CASSLDGLEYEQFF
TRBV6-5	.	TRBJ2-1	.	TGTGCCAGCAGTTATCCCCCACTCAATGAGCAGTTCTTC	CASSYPPLNEQFF
TRBV4-3	TRBD1	TRBJ1-6	.	TGCGCCAGCAGCCAAGATCCGGGGACAGCTAATAATTCACCCCTCCACTTT	CASSQDPGTANNSPLHF